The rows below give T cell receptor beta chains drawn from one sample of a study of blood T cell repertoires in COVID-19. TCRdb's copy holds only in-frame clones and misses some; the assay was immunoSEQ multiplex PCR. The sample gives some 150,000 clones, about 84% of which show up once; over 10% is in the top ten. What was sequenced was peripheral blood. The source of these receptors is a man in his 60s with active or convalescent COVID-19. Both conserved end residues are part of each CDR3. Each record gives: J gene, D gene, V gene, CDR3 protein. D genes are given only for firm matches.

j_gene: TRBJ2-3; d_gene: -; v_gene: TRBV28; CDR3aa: CATHSSTDTQYF
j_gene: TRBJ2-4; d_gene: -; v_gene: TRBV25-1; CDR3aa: CASSEYGGGGKNIQYF
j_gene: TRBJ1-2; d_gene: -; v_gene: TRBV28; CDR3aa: CASSSTTEPSIVPF
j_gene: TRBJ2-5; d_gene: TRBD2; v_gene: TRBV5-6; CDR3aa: CASSQTSGVYQETQYF
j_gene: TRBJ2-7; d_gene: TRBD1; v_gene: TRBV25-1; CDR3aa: CASTGTGVVQYF
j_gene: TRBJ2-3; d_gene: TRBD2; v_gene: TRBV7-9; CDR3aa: CASSSSLAGVVDTQYF
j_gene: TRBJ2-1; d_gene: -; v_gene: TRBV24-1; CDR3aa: CATGRSRAYNEQFF
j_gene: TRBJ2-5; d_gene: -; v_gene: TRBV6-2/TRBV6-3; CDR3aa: CASSPTSAETQYF
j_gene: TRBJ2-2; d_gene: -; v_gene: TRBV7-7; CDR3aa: CASSRSRTGELFF
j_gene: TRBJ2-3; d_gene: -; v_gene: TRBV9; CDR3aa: CASSVQSADTQYF
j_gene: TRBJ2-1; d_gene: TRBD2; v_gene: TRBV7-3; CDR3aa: CASSQNTGTSGNNEQFF
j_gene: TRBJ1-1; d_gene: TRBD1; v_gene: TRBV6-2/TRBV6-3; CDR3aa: CASSTRQTGGIPEAFF
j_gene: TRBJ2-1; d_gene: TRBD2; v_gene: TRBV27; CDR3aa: CASSGSGTSGRVEQFF
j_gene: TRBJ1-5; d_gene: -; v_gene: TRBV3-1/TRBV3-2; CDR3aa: CASSPQGREPQHF
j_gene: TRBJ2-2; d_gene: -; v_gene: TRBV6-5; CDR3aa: CASSYAGANTGELFF
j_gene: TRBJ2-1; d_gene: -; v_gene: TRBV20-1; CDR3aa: CSGELINEQFF
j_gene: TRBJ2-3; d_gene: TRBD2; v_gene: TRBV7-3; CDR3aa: CASSLTEAGGPDTQYF
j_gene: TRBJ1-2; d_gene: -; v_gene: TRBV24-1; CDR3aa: CATSDSRDSGYTF
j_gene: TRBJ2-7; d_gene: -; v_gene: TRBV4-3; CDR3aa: CASSQARDSPGYEQYF
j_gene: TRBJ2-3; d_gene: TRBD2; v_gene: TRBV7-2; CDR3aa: CASSTDPTGGLSQYF
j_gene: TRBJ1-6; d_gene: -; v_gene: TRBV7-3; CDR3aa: CASSLGGFGNSPLHF
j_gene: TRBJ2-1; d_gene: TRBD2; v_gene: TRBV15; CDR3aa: CATGRRGGSYSEQFF
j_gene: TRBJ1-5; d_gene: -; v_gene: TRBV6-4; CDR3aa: CASSDGTFNQPQHF
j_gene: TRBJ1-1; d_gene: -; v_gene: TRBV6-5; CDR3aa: CAASRNTEAFF
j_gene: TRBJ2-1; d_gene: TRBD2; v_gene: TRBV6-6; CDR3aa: CASIGLAGSSYNEQFF
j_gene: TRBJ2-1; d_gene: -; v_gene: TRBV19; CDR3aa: CASSVAGRYNEQFF
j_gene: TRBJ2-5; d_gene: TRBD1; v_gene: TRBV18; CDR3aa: CASSPRPLNRGLAWETQYF
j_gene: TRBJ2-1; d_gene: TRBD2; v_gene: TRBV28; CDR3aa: CASGGLAEDNEQFF
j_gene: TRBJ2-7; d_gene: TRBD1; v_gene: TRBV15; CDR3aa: CATSRVGQGSYEQYF
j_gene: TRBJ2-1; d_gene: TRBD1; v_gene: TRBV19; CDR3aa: CASGKTGVREQFF
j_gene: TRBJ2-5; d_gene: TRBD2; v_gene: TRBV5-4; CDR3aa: CASSRGGTQYF
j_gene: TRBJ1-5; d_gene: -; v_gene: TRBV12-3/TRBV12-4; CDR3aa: CASSVRGNQPQHF
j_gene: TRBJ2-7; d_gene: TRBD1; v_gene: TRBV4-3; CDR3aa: CASSQNWDSYYEQYF
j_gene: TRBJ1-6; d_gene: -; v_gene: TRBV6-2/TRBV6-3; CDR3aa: CASSYSQGKMNSPLHF
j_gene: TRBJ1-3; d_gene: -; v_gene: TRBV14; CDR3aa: CASSQVGGRSGNTIYF
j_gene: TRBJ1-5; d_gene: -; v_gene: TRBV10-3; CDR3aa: CAIRPDSLSNQPQHF
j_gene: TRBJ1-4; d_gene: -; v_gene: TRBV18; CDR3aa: CASSPGLDEKLFF
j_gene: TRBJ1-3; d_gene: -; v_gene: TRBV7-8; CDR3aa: CASSLDLELDTIYF
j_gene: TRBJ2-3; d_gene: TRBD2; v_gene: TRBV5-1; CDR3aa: CASSSGRTLTDTQYF
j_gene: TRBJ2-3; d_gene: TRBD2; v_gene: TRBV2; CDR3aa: CASSGGSGRREDTQYF
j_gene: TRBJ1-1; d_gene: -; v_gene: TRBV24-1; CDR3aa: CATAGDTEAFF
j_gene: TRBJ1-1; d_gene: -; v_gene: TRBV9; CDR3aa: CASSTGSQKVNTEAFF
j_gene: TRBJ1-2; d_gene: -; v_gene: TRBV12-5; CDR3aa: CASGIGVNYGYTF
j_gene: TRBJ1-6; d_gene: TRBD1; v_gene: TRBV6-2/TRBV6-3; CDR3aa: CASSQRTGSPLHF
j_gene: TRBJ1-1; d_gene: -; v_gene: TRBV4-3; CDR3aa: CASSPGTGGTEAFF